This is a list of T cell receptor beta chains from one sample in a study of blood T cell repertoires in COVID-19. Clones were read by immunoSEQ multiplex PCR, and TCRdb kept only the in-frame ones, dropping some. The repertoire consists of 97,000 or so clones, with 90% occurring once and the leading ten covering less than 2%. Specimen: peripheral blood. All receptors derive from a man in his 60s with acute or convalescent COVID-19. The CDR3 runs from the conserved cysteine through the conserved F or W. The D gene is left open where the match is weak. Size is omitted from some rows. Given values are once, few, many or a class for expanded clones.

J | V | D | size | CDR3 | DNA
TRBJ1-1 | TRBV6-1 | . | few | CASSENQRTEAFF | TGTGCCAGCAGTGAAAACCAGCGGACTGAAGCTTTCTTT
TRBJ2-6 | TRBV4-2 | . | . | CASSQAAGLSGANVLTF | TGTGCCAGCAGCCAAGCCGCAGGCCTCTCTGGGGCCAACGTCCTGACTTTC
TRBJ2-1 | TRBV6-5 | TRBD2 | once | CASSPTTSGVNEQFF | TGTGCCAGCAGTCCGACGACTAGCGGGGTTAATGAGCAGTTCTTC
TRBJ1-2 | TRBV7-2 | TRBD1 | . | CASSAQGGVYGYTF | TGTGCCAGCAGCGCGCAAGGGGGCGTCTATGGCTACACCTTC
TRBJ2-5 | TRBV19 | . | . | CASSPVAGERETQYF | TGTGCCAGTAGTCCGGTAGCAGGGGAGCGAGAGACCCAGTACTTC
TRBJ1-3 | TRBV9 | . | . | CASSVGEGLLGNTIYF | TGTGCCAGCAGCGTAGGGGAGGGACTACTTGGAAACACCATATATTTT
TRBJ1-2 | TRBV12-3/TRBV12-4 | . | . | CASSRYGYTF | TGTGCCAGCAGCCGCTATGGCTACACCTTC
TRBJ1-1 | TRBV6-5 | . | . | CASSYSREVTEAFF | TGTGCCAGCAGTTACTCAAGGGAGGTCACTGAAGCTTTCTTT
TRBJ2-3 | TRBV11-2 | TRBD1 | . | CASSLGSGGWATQYF | TGTGCCAGCAGCTTAGGCTCAGGGGGATGGGCTACGCAGTATTTT
TRBJ1-1 | TRBV3-1/TRBV3-2 | . | . | CASSPPRGRGNGDTEAFF | TGTGCCAGCAGCCCCCCTCGGGGCAGGGGAAATGGTGACACTGAAGCTTTCTTT
TRBJ1-2 | TRBV5-5 | TRBD1 | . | CASSFDRVYGYTF | TGTGCCAGCAGCTTTGACAGGGTCTATGGCTACACCTTC
TRBJ1-2 | TRBV12-3/TRBV12-4 | TRBD1 | . | CASSSDRVDGYTF | TGTGCCAGCAGTTCAGACAGGGTGGATGGCTACACCTTC
TRBJ1-5 | TRBV19 | . | . | CASSRVLRTAYSNQPQHF | TGTGCCAGTAGCCGCGTACTTCGGACAGCCTATAGCAATCAGCCCCAGCATTTT
TRBJ2-1 | TRBV9 | TRBD2 | . | CASSVSGGSYNEQFF | TGTGCCAGCAGCGTTAGCGGGGGTTCCTACAATGAGCAGTTCTTC
TRBJ1-2 | TRBV7-9 | TRBD1 | . | CASSFPGQDGRGYGYTF | TGTGCCAGCAGCTTTCCGGGACAGGATGGCCGAGGCTATGGCTACACCTTC
TRBJ1-2 | TRBV5-1 | TRBD1 | . | CASSLAPRGLSGYTF | TGCGCCAGCAGCTTGGCCCCTAGGGGGCTAAGTGGCTACACCTTC
TRBJ1-1 | TRBV19 | TRBD1 | few | CASSLGTGMNTEAFF | TGTGCCAGTAGTCTAGGGACAGGGATGAACACTGAAGCTTTCTTT
TRBJ1-2 | TRBV19 | . | . | CASSISDYGYTF | TGTGCCAGTAGTATTTCTGACTATGGCTACACCTTC
TRBJ1-2 | TRBV28 | . | . | CASSLAGAASDGYTF | TGTGCCAGCAGTCTCGCGGGGGCTGCGTCCGATGGCTACACCTTC
TRBJ2-1 | TRBV19 | . | few | CASGRGLYEQFF | TGTGCCAGTGGGCGGGGGCTCTATGAGCAGTTCTTC
TRBJ1-4 | TRBV5-1 | TRBD1 | . | CASSSPVGQGARNEKLFF | TGCGCCAGCAGCTCTCCCGTGGGACAGGGGGCCCGGAATGAAAAACTGTTTTTT
TRBJ1-1 | TRBV9 | . | . | CASSVDGRRTAAFF | TGTGCCAGCAGCGTAGATGGGCGACGGACTGCAGCTTTCTTT
TRBJ2-7 | TRBV5-8 | . | . | CASSHHDSSYEQYF | TGTGCCAGCAGCCACCATGACAGTTCCTACGAGCAGTACTTC
TRBJ2-7 | TRBV10-3 | TRBD1 | . | CAISQTGGTYEQYF | TGTGCCATCAGTCAGACAGGGGGCACCTACGAGCAGTACTTC
TRBJ2-1 | TRBV5-4 | TRBD1 | . | CASSPAGGEQFF | TGTGCCAGCAGCCCCGCAGGGGGTGAGCAGTTCTTC
TRBJ1-1 | TRBV5-4 | . | . | CASSLPGTLNTEAFF | TGTGCCAGCAGCTTGCCCGGGACACTGAACACTGAAGCTTTCTTT
TRBJ1-5 | TRBV6-5 | . | . | CASSKPGTNQPQHF | TGTGCCAGCAGTAAGCCCGGGACAAATCAGCCCCAGCATTTT
TRBJ1-5 | TRBV5-6 | . | . | CASSLAATGDQPQHF | TGTGCCAGCAGCTTGGCCGCGACAGGAGATCAGCCCCAGCATTTT
TRBJ1-6 | TRBV2 | . | . | CASPGAGPNSPLHF | TGTGCCAGCCCTGGGGCCGGGCCGAATTCACCCCTCCACTTT
TRBJ2-3 | TRBV7-2 | TRBD1 | . | CASSITGGRTDTQYF | TGTGCCAGCAGCATTACAGGGGGCCGCACAGATACGCAGTATTTT
TRBJ2-1 | TRBV29-1 | TRBD1 | . | CSGTQGAGEQFF | TGCAGCGGGACACAGGGGGCAGGGGAGCAGTTCTTC
TRBJ1-5 | TRBV7-9 | . | . | CASSLDGGQPQHF | TGTGCCAGCAGCTTAGACGGGGGGCAGCCCCAGCATTTT
TRBJ1-1 | TRBV6-1 | . | . | CASSDPALGGTEAFF | TGTGCCAGCAGTGATCCGGCCTTGGGGGGCACTGAAGCTTTCTTT
TRBJ2-1 | TRBV7-9 | TRBD2 | . | CASSLRGGNNEQFF | TGTGCCAGCAGCTTACGGGGGGGAAACAATGAGCAGTTCTTC
TRBJ1-4 | TRBV19 | . | few | CASARGGLDEKLFF | TGTGCCAGCGCCCGCGGCGGGTTGGATGAAAAACTGTTTTTT
TRBJ1-2 | TRBV5-6 | . | . | CASSLQGGYGYTF | TGTGCCAGCAGCTTACAGGGTGGGTATGGCTACACCTTC
TRBJ2-1 | TRBV7-2 | TRBD1 | . | CASSPFDREYNEQFF | TGTGCCAGCAGCCCGTTTGACAGGGAATACAATGAGCAGTTCTTC
TRBJ2-2 | TRBV5-4 | . | once | CASSSSSANTGELFF | TGTGCCAGCAGCTCGTCCTCGGCGAACACCGGGGAGCTGTTTTTT
TRBJ1-1 | TRBV6-1 | . | . | CASSEALGAGAEAFF | TGTGCCAGCAGTGAAGCGCTTGGGGCAGGGGCTGAAGCTTTCTTT
TRBJ1-3 | TRBV6-5 | . | . | CATLTGFGNTIYF | TGTGCCACACTAACAGGGTTCGGAAACACCATATATTTT